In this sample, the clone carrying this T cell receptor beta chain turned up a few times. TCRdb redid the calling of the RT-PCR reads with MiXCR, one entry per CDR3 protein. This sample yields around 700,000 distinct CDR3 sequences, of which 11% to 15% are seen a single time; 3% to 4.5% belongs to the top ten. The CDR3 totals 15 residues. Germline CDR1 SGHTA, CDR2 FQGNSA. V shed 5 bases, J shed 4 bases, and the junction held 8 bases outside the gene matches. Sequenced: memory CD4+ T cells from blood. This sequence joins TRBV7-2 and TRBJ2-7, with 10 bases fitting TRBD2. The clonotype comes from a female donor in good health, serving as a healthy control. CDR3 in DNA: TGTGCCAGCAGCCCGACAGCGGGAGGGACTTACGAGCAGTACTTC. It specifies CASSPTAGGTYEQYF. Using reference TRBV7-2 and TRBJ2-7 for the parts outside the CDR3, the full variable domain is GAGVSQSPSNKVTEKGKDVELRCDPISGHTALYWYRQSLGQGLEFLIYFQGNSAPDKSGLPSDRFSAERTGGSVSTLTIQRTQQEDSAVYLCASSPTAGGTYEQYFGPGTRLTVT.